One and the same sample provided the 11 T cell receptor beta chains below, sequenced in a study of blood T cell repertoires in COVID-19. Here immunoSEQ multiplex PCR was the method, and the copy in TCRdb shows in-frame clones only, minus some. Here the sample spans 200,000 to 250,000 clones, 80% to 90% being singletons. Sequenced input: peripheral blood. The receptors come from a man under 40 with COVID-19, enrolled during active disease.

Here the CDR3 reads CASSFGTGFYEQYF. The CDR3 region has the DNA TGTGCCAGTAGTTTCGGGACAGGGTTTTACGAGCAGTACTTC. The genes are TRBV19 and TRBJ2-7; 9 bases fit TRBD1. The germline gives CDR1 LNHDA, CDR2 SQIVND (reference sequence). V shed 5 bases and J 4 bases; nucleotides not matched to a gene: 6. The CDR3 consists of 14 residues.

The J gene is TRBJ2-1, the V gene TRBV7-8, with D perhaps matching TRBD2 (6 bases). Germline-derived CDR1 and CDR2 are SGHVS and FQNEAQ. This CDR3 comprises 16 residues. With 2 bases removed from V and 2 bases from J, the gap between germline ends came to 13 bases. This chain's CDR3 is CASSLYSGAAYNEQFF. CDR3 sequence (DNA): TGTGCCAGCAGCTTATATAGCGGAGCAGCCTACAATGAGCAGTTCTTC.

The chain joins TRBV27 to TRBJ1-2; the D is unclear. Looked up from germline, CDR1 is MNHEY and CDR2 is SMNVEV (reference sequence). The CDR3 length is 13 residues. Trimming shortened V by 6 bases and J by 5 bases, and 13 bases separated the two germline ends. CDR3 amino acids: CASRFVGGYGYTF. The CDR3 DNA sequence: TGTGCCAGCAGGTTCGTCGGAGGTTATGGCTACACCTTC.

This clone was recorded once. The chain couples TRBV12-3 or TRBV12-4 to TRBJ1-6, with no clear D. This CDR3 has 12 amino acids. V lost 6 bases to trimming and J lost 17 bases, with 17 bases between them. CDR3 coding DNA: TGTGCCAGCAGCCCGGGGTCCGGGTACGTCCACTTT. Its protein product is CASSPGSGYVHF.

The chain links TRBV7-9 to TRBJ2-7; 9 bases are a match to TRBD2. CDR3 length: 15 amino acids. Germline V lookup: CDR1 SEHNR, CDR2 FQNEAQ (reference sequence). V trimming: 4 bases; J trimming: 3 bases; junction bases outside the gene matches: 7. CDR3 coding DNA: TGTGCCAGCAGCTCCGTAAGCGGGAGGCTCTACGAGCAGTACTTC. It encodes CASSSVSGRLYEQYF.

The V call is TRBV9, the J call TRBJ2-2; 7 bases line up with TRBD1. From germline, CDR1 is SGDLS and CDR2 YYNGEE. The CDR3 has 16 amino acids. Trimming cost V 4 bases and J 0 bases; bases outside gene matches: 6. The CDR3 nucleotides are TGTGCCAGCAGCAACCGGGACAGCCCGAACACCGGGGAGCTGTTTTTT. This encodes CASSNRDSPNTGELFF.

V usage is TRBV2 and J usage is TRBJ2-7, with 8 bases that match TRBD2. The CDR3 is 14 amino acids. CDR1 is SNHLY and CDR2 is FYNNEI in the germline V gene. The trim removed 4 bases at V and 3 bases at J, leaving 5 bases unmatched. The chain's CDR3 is CASSAGREGYEQYF. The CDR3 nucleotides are TGTGCCAGCAGTGCTGGACGGGAGGGCTACGAGCAGTACTTC.

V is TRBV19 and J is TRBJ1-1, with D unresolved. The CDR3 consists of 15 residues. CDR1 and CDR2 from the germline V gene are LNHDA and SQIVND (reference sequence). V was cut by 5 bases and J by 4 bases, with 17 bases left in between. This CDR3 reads CASSPIGVFGTEAFF. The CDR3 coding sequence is TGTGCCAGTAGTCCAATCGGGGTCTTTGGCACTGAAGCTTTCTTT. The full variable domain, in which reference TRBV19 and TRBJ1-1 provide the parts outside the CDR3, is DGGITQSPKYLFRKEGQNVTLSCEQNLNHDAMYWYRQDPGQGLRLIYYSQIVNDFQKGDIAEGYSVSREKKESFPLTVTSAQKNPTAFYLCASSPIGVFGTEAFFGQGTRLTVV.

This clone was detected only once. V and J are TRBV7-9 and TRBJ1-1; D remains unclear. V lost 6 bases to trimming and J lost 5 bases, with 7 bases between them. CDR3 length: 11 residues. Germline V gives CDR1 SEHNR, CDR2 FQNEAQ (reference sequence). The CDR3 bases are TGTGCCAGCAGTCGGGAAACTGAAGCTTTCTTT. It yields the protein CASSRETEAFF.

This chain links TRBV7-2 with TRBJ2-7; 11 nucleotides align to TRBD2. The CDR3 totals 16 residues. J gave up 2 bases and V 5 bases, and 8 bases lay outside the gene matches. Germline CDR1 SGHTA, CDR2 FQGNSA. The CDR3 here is CASSPHSGRGAYEQYF. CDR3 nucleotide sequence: TGTGCCAGCAGCCCACATAGCGGGAGGGGTGCCTACGAGCAGTACTTC.

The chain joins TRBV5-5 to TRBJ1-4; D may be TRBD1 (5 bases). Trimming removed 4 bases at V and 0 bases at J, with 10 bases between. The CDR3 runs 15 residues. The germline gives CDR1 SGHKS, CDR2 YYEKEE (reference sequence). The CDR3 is CASSIQGATNEKLFF. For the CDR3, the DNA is TGTGCCAGCAGCATACAAGGGGCAACTAATGAAAAACTGTTTTTT.